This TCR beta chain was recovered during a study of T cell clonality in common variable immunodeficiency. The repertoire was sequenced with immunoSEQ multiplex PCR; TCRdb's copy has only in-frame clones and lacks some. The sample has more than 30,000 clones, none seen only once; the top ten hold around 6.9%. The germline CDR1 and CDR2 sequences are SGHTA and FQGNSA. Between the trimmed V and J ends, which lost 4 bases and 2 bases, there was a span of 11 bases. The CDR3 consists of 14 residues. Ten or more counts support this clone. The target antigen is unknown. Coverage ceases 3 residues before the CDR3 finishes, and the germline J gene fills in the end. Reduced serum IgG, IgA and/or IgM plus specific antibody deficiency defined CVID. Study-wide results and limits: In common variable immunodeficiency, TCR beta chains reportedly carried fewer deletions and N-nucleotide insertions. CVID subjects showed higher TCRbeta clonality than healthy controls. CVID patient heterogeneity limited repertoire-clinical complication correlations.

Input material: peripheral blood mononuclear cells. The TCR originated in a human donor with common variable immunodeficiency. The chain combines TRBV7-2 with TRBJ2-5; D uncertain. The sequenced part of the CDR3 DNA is TGTGCCAGCAGCTCCTTGACACGACAAGAGACC. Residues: CASSSLTRQET. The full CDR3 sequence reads CASSSLTRQETQYF.